The rows below give T cell receptor beta chains drawn from one sample of a study of blood T cells in healthy people across ages. Each CDR3 protein gets one entry after TCRdb re-called the 5' RACE reads with MiXCR. The table lists fewer than 2,000,000 distinct CDR3 sequences, about two fifths of them singletons. The material sequenced was blood. These receptors came from a human donor in good health. Each CDR3 is given with its conserved first and last residue. Each record gives: D gene, V gene, J gene, clone size, CDR3 DNA, CDR3 protein. D genes are given only for firm matches. Clone size is given for some rows only: seen once, a few or many times, or a class if the clone is expanded.

-	TRBV28	TRBJ2-7	-	TGTGCCAGCAGCCTCCCCACCTACTCAAAGCAGTACTTC	CASSLPTYSKQYF
-	TRBV5-1	TRBJ1-2	-	TGCGCCAGCAGTTCAGGGACTAATGGCTACACCTTC	CASSSGTNGYTF
-	TRBV6-1	TRBJ2-7	-	TGTGCCAGCAGTGAAGGGTTGGACGCCTCCTACGAGCAGTACTTC	CASSEGLDASYEQYF
TRBD2	TRBV5-1	TRBJ2-5	-	TGCGCCAGCAGCTACGCTAGCGGGGACGAGACCCAGTACTTC	CASSYASGDETQYF
TRBD1	TRBV29-1	TRBJ1-2	-	TGCAGCGTTGTGTCAGTTGGGACAGTCTATGGCTACACCTTC	CSVVSVGTVYGYTF
-	TRBV12-3/TRBV12-4	TRBJ2-5	-	TGTGCCAGCCTGAAGGAGGAGACCCAGTACTTC	CASLKEETQYF
TRBD2	TRBV7-2	TRBJ2-3	-	TGTGCCAGCAGCTTAGAACTAGCGGGGGCTAGCACAGATACGCAGTATTTT	CASSLELAGASTDTQYF
TRBD1	TRBV7-9	TRBJ2-1	many	TGTGCCAGCAGCCGGGACAGCCACAATGAGCAGTTCTTC	CASSRDSHNEQFF
-	TRBV24-1	TRBJ2-3	-	TGTGCCACCAGTGATGCGAGACAAGGAAGGACAGATACGCAGTATTTT	CATSDARQGRTDTQYF
-	TRBV6-1	TRBJ1-2	-	TGTGCCAGCAGTGCAGCACAGGGTAGCGGCTATGGCTACACCTTC	CASSAAQGSGYGYTF
-	TRBV2	TRBJ2-1	few	TGTGCCAGCAGTGTGACCAGGGGAAATGAGCAGTTCTTC	CASSVTRGNEQFF